This is a list of T cell receptor beta chains from one sample in a study of STAT5B mutations in CD4+ large granular lymphocyte leukemia. Only in-frame clones appear in the TCRdb table, and some are missing; sequencing was by immunoSEQ multiplex PCR. This table has about 24,000 clones, more than 70% appearing once. Sequencing used CD4+ T cells from blood buffy coats. The receptors were gathered from a human donor in good health. Both conserved end residues are part of each CDR3. Fields, in order: CDR3 protein, CDR3 DNA, J gene, V gene, clone size, D gene. D genes are given only for firm matches. Only part of the rows carry a size: once, few, many, or a class if the clone is expanded.

cdr3_aa: CASSLVQGNEKLFF
cdr3_nt: TGTGCCAGCAGCTTAGTACAGGGGAATGAAAAACTGTTTTTT
j_call: TRBJ1-4
v_call: TRBV7-2
clone_size: .
d_call: TRBD1

cdr3_aa: CASRDGTAYEQYF
cdr3_nt: TGTGCCAGCAGAGATGGGACTGCCTACGAGCAGTACTTC
j_call: TRBJ2-7
v_call: TRBV5-5
clone_size: once
d_call: .

cdr3_aa: CASSTGQGVKLFF
cdr3_nt: TGTGCCAGCAGCACTGGACAGGGGGTAAAACTGTTTTTT
j_call: TRBJ1-4
v_call: TRBV11-2
clone_size: few
d_call: TRBD1

cdr3_aa: CASSLGAGTYEQYF
cdr3_nt: TGTGCCAGCAGCTTAGGGGCCGGAACCTACGAGCAGTACTTC
j_call: TRBJ2-7
v_call: TRBV11-3
clone_size: .
d_call: .

cdr3_aa: CASRFDRVGSYEQYF
cdr3_nt: TGTGCCAGCAGATTCGACAGGGTAGGCTCCTACGAGCAGTACTTC
j_call: TRBJ2-7
v_call: TRBV2
clone_size: .
d_call: TRBD1

cdr3_aa: CASSLGTTGKLFF
cdr3_nt: TGTGCCAGCAGCTTAGGGACGACAGGAAAACTGTTTTTT
j_call: TRBJ1-4
v_call: TRBV7-9
clone_size: few
d_call: .

cdr3_aa: CAWTRGVAYEQYF
cdr3_nt: TGTGCCTGGACACGGGGGGTGGCCTACGAGCAGTACTTC
j_call: TRBJ2-7
v_call: TRBV30
clone_size: .
d_call: TRBD2

cdr3_aa: CASRGNSGGQRNTIYF
cdr3_nt: TGTGCCAGCAGGGGGAATTCAGGGGGTCAGCGAAACACCATATATTTT
j_call: TRBJ1-3
v_call: TRBV7-9
clone_size: .
d_call: TRBD1

cdr3_aa: CASKQGVGDTEAFF
cdr3_nt: TGTGCCAGCAAACAAGGGGTTGGGGACACTGAAGCTTTCTTT
j_call: TRBJ1-1
v_call: TRBV7-2
clone_size: .
d_call: .

cdr3_aa: CASSRTGGYGYTF
cdr3_nt: TGTGCCAGCAGCAGGACAGGGGGCTATGGCTACACCTTC
j_call: TRBJ1-2
v_call: TRBV2
clone_size: .
d_call: TRBD1